Listed below are T cell receptor beta chains from one sample, sequenced in a study of blood T cell repertoires in COVID-19. The assay was immunoSEQ multiplex PCR, and TCRdb's table has in-frame clones only and misses some. Among approximately 250,000 clones, about four fifths were seen once, and the ten largest hold more than 1.5%. Sequenced sample: peripheral blood. These receptors were taken from a woman in her thirties or forties who had recovered from COVID-19. Both conserved end residues are part of each CDR3. A D gene is named only where the DNA matches it firmly. The listing skips clone size in some rows; elsewhere it reads once, few, many or a size class.

V	D	J	size	CDR3	DNA
TRBV18	-	TRBJ1-4	-	CASSPQGIEKLFF	TGTGCCAGCTCTCCCCAGGGGATTGAAAAACTGTTTTTT
TRBV7-9	TRBD1	TRBJ2-5	-	CASSAGGETQYF	TGTGCCAGCAGTGCAGGGGGAGAGACCCAGTACTTC
TRBV5-5	TRBD1	TRBJ2-7	-	CASSLMPGQGREQYF	TGTGCCAGCAGCTTGATGCCGGGACAGGGCAGGGAGCAGTACTTC
TRBV21-1	-	TRBJ2-5	-	CASSTWDRGAETQYF	TGTGCCAGCAGCACCTGGGACAGGGGAGCAGAGACCCAGTACTTC
TRBV7-2	-	TRBJ2-6	-	CASSLGGPGANVLTF	TGTGCCAGCAGCTTGGGGGGGCCCGGGGCCAACGTCCTGACTTTC
TRBV2	TRBD1	TRBJ2-5	-	CASGGDRGETQYF	TGTGCCAGCGGGGGGGACAGGGGAGAGACCCAGTACTTC
TRBV19	-	TRBJ1-5	-	CASSREPGHPGNQPQHF	TGTGCCAGTAGCAGAGAACCGGGACATCCTGGCAATCAGCCCCAGCATTTT
TRBV7-9	TRBD2	TRBJ2-1	-	CASSLVAGGRNEQFF	TGTGCCAGCAGCTTAGTAGCGGGGGGGCGCAATGAGCAGTTCTTC
TRBV9	-	TRBJ1-3	-	CAASQGSSGNTIYF	TGTGCCGCTTCACAGGGAAGTTCTGGAAACACCATATATTTT
TRBV5-1	TRBD1	TRBJ1-3	-	CASSNPDREPSGNTIYF	TGCGCCAGCAGCAACCCCGACAGGGAGCCCTCTGGAAACACCATATATTTT
TRBV28	TRBD1	TRBJ1-1	-	CASRAPQGGKGNTEAFF	TGTGCCAGCAGGGCCCCGCAGGGGGGTAAGGGAAACACTGAAGCTTTCTTT
TRBV13	TRBD2	TRBJ2-3	-	CASSSPGLAGGRLSTDTQYF	TGTGCCAGCAGCTCTCCGGGACTAGCGGGGGGGCGGCTTAGCACAGATACGCAGTATTTT
TRBV7-2	TRBD1	TRBJ2-2	-	CASSLTGAGELFF	TGTGCCAGCAGTTTGACAGGGGCCGGGGAGCTGTTTTTT
TRBV2	TRBD1	TRBJ1-5	-	CASRGQENQPQHF	TGTGCCAGCAGAGGACAGGAAAATCAGCCCCAGCATTTT
TRBV30	-	TRBJ2-7	-	CAWRRGIREQYF	TGTGCCTGGAGACGGGGAATCCGCGAGCAGTACTTC
TRBV5-1	TRBD1	TRBJ1-2	-	CASSAGGNYGYTF	TGCGCCAGCAGCGCAGGGGGGAACTATGGCTACACCTTC
TRBV7-9	-	TRBJ1-6	-	CASSPPRRDTRGYNSPLHF	TGTGCCAGCAGCCCCCCCCGCCGGGACACCCGAGGGTATAATTCACCCCTCCACTTT
TRBV11-2	-	TRBJ2-1	-	CASSGGPTGGLTYNEQFF	TGTGCCAGCAGCGGGGGGCCGACGGGGGGACTTACCTACAATGAGCAGTTCTTC
TRBV6-5	-	TRBJ1-4	-	CASRAWTVEGEKLFF	TGTGCCAGCAGAGCCTGGACAGTAGAAGGCGAAAAACTGTTTTTT
TRBV19	TRBD2	TRBJ2-5	-	CASPGGGGTQYF	TGTGCCAGTCCCGGGGGGGGCGGGACCCAGTACTTC
TRBV2	-	TRBJ1-2	-	CASSAKEGGYGYTF	TGTGCCAGCAGTGCAAAGGAGGGGGGGTATGGCTACACCTTC
TRBV6-5	-	TRBJ2-2	-	CASSIQNLAGELFF	TGTGCCAGCAGCATACAGAACTTGGCCGGGGAGCTGTTTTTT
TRBV25-1	TRBD1	TRBJ1-6	once	CASSLTGGENSPLHF	TGTGCCAGCAGCTTGACAGGGGGCGAGAATTCACCCCTCCACTTT
TRBV11-2	-	TRBJ1-6	-	CASSSSGGAFNSPLHF	TGTGCCAGCAGCTCTTCGGGGGGGGCCTTTAATTCACCCCTCCACTTT
TRBV2	-	TRBJ1-5	-	CASRQDSNQPQHF	TGTGCCAGCAGACAGGATAGCAATCAGCCCCAGCATTTT
TRBV6-5	-	TRBJ1-2	few	CASSYSPRGGGYTF	TGTGCCAGCAGTTACTCGCCCAGGGGTGGTGGCTACACCTTC
TRBV11-2	-	TRBJ1-1	-	CASSLDFDRGTEAFF	TGTGCCAGCAGCTTAGATTTCGACCGGGGGACTGAAGCTTTCTTT
TRBV6-5	TRBD1	TRBJ1-2	few	CASRPGQGANYGYTF	TGTGCCAGCAGGCCGGGACAGGGTGCTAACTATGGCTACACCTTC
TRBV28	-	TRBJ1-1	-	CASREGWAEAFF	TGTGCCAGCAGGGAGGGATGGGCTGAAGCTTTCTTT
TRBV4-1	TRBD2	TRBJ2-4	-	CASSQVVGRDGPLAKNIQYF	TGCGCCAGCAGCCAAGTTGTGGGGAGGGACGGCCCTCTAGCCAAAAACATTCAGTACTTC
TRBV27	TRBD1	TRBJ1-5	-	CASTKNRDSGNQPQHF	TGTGCCAGCACCAAAAACAGGGACAGCGGCAATCAGCCCCAGCATTTT
TRBV24-1	-	TRBJ2-3	-	CATSDPTLTKDTQYF	TGTGCCACCAGTGACCCGACCCTGACAAAGGATACGCAGTATTTT
TRBV10-3	-	TRBJ2-2	-	CAISESGALTRPGTGELFF	TGTGCCATCAGTGAGTCTGGCGCTCTAACCCGCCCGGGGACCGGGGAGCTGTTTTTT
TRBV6-4	TRBD1	TRBJ1-3	-	CASSECPMRGQPLNTIYF	TGTGCCAGCAGTGAATGCCCCATGCGGGGACAGCCCCTAAACACCATATATTTT
TRBV9	-	TRBJ1-4	many	CASSVGQEKNEKLFF	TGTGCCAGCAGCGTAGGTCAAGAGAAGAATGAAAAACTGTTTTTT
TRBV11-2	-	TRBJ1-6	few	CASSFRGRNSPLHF	TGTGCCAGCAGCTTCAGGGGCCGGAATTCACCCCTCCACTTT